The clone carrying this TCR beta chain was seen only a few times. Its antigen is not identified. These data originate in a study of read filtering for tumor transcriptome and immune sequencing. Germline values: CDR1 SNHLY, CDR2 FYNNEI. This CDR3 comprises 18 residues. J lost 0 bases, V lost 8 bases, and 11 bases had no gene match. Molecular barcoded adaptors covering alpha/delta and beta/gamma chains were used on roughly 400 ng RNA. One entry per CDR3 protein results from TCRdb running MiXCR on the reads. The table has around 130,000 distinct CDR3 sequences, 10% to 15% seen once. Overall study results and limits: Single-read clonotypes: roughly 81% of IR-seq clonotypes (approximately 3.7% of reads), about 75% of RNA-seq clonotypes (approximately 43% of reads). Even smaller IR-seq throughput identified most shared clonotypes.

This TCR derives from a donor aged 40 or over with multiple myeloma. This rearrangement joins TRBV2 to TRBJ2-6, with 9 bases matching TRBD1. The sequenced sample consisted of a population of CD138-negative cells sorted from bone marrow. Here the CDR3 reads CASRKLGQGSSGANVLTF. CDR3 nucleotide sequence: TGTGCCAGCCGCAAGCTGGGACAGGGAAGCTCTGGGGCCAACGTCCTGACTTTC.